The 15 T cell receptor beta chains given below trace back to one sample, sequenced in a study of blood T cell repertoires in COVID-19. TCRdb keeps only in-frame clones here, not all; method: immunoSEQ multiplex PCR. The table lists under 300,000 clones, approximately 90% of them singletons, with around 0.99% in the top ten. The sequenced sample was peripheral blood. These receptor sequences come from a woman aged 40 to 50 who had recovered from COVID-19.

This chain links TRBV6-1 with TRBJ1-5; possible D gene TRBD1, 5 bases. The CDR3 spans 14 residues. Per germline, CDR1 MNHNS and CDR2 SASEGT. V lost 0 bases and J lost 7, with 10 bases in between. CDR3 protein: CASSEAWGGQPQHF. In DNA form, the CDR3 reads TGTGCCAGCAGTGAAGCTTGGGGGGGGCAGCCCCAGCATTTT.

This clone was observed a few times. CDR3 amino acids: CASSLGRRLSDYEQYF. The DNA for the CDR3 is TGTGCCAGCAGCTTGGGCAGGAGGCTTTCAGACTACGAGCAGTACTTC. The chain uses TRBV7-3 and TRBJ2-7; D is perhaps TRBD2 (5 bases). V was trimmed by 3 bases and J by 3 bases, leaving 18 bases between them. In germline, CDR1 is SGHTA, CDR2 FQGTGA. The CDR3 runs to 16 residues. Together with reference TRBV7-3 and TRBJ2-7, the CDR3 gives the full variable domain: GAGVSQTPSNKVTEKGKYVELRCDPISGHTALYWYRQSLGQGPEFLIYFQGTGAADDSGLPNDRFFAVRPEGSVSTLKIQRTERGDSAVYLCASSLGRRLSDYEQYFGPGTRLTVT.

CDR3 DNA: TGTGCCAGCAGTTTCCGACAGGGGGCTCAGCCCCAGCATTTT. It yields the protein CASSFRQGAQPQHF. The V and J genes are TRBV6-6 and TRBJ1-5, with 10 bases aligning to TRBD1. Germline CDR1 and CDR2: MNHNY and SVGAGI (reference sequence). The CDR3 loop spans 14 amino acids. V was clipped by 4 bases and J by 6 bases; unmatched bases: 3.

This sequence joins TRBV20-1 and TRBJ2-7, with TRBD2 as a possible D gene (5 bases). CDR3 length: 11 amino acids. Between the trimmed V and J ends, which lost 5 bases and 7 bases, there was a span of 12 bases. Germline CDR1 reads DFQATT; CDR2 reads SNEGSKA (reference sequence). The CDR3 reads CSASPRGEQYF. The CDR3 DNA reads TGCAGTGCTTCCCCCCGCGGGGAGCAGTACTTC.

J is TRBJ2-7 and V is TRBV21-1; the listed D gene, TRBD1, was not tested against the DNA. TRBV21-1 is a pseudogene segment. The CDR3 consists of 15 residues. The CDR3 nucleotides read TGTGCCAGCAGCAAAGGGGGGCAGGGGGCGGGCGAGCAGTACTTC. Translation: CASSKGGQGAGEQYF.

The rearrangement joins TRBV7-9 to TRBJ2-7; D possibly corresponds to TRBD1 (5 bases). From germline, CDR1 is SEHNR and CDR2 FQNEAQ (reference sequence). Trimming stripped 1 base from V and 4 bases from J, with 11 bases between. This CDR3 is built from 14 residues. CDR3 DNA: TGTGCCAGCAGCTTAGTGAGTAGGGGTTACGAGCAGTACTTC. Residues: CASSLVSRGYEQYF. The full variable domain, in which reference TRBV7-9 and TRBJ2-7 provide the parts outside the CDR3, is DTGVSQNPRHKITKRGQNVTFRCDPISEHNRLYWYRQTLGQGPEFLTYFQNEAQLEKSRLLSDRFSAERPKGSFSTLEIQRTEQGDSAMYLCASSLVSRGYEQYFGPGTRLTVT.

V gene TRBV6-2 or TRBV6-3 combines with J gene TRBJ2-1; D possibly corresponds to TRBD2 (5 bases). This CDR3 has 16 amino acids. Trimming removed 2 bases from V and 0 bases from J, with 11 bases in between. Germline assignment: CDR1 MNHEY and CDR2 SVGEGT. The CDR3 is CASSYIGKPSYNEQFF. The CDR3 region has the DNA TGTGCCAGCAGTTACATCGGGAAACCCTCCTACAATGAGCAGTTCTTC.

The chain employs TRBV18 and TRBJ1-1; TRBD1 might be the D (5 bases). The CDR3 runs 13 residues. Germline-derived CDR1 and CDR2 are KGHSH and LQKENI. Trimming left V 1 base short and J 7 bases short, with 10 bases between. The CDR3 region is CASSPRGGSEAFF. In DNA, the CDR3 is TGTGCCAGCTCACCACGGGGCGGCAGTGAAGCTTTCTTT.

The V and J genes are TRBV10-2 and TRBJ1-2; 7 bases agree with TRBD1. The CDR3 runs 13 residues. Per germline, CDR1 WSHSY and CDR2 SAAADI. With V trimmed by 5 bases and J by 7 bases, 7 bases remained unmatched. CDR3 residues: CASSPDRVGGYTF. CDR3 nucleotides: TGCGCCAGCAGTCCCGACAGGGTTGGTGGCTACACCTTC.

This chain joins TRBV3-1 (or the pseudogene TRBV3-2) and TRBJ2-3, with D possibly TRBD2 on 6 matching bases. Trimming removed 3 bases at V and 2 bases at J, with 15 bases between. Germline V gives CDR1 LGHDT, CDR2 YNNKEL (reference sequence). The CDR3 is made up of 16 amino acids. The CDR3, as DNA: TGTGCCAGCAGCCATGAGACTAGGCCAAACACAGATACGCAGTATTTT. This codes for CASSHETRPNTDTQYF.

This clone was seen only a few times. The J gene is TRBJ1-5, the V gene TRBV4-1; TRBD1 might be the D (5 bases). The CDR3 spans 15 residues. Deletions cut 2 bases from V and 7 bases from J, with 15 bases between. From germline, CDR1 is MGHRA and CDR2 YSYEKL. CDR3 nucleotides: TGCGCCAGCAGCCAACAAACGACGGGGGGGCAGCCCCAGCATTTT. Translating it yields CASSQQTTGGQPQHF.

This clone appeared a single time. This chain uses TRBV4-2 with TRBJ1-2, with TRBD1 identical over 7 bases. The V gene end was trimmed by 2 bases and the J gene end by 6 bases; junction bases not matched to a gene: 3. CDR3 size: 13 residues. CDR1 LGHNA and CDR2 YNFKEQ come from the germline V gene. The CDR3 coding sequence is TGTGCCAGCAGCCAACCCGACAGGGATGGCTACACCTTC. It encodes CASSQPDRDGYTF.

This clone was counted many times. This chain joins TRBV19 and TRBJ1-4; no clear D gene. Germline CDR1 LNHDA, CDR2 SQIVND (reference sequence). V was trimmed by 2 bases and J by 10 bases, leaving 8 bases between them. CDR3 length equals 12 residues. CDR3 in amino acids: CASSIQTGKLFF. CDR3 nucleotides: TGTGCCAGTAGTATACAGACTGGAAAACTGTTTTTT.

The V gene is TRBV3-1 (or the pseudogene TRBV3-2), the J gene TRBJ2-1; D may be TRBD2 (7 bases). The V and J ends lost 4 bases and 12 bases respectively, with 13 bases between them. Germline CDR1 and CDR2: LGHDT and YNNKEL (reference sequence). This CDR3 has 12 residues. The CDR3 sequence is CASSPGGRGQFF. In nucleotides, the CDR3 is TGTGCCAGCAGCCCCGGGGGGCGCGGGCAGTTCTTC.

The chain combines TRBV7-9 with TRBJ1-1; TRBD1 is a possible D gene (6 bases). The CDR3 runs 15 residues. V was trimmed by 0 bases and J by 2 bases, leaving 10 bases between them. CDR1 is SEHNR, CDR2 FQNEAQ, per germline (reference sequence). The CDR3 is CASSLARQVNTEAFF. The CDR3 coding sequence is TGTGCCAGCAGCTTAGCGCGACAGGTTAACACTGAAGCTTTCTTT.